These 11 T cell receptor beta chains were sequenced from one sample in a study of graft-versus-host responses after intestinal transplantation. Measured with immunoSEQ multiplex PCR; TCRdb has only the in-frame clones, and not every one. The repertoire consists of 70,000 or so clones, with approximately 84% occurring once and the leading ten covering 0.35% to 0.45%. Their antigens are not known. The specimen was unstimulated CD4+ T cells sorted from spleen or lymph node cells, collected before transplant. The source of these receptors is a human donor who was the organ donor for an intestinal transplant.

The V gene is TRBV27, the J gene TRBJ1-2, with TRBD1 as a possible D gene (6 bases). Trimming shortened V by 5 bases and J by 9 bases, and 19 bases separated the two germline ends. Germline values: CDR1 MNHEY, CDR2 SMNVEV (reference sequence). The CDR3 has 14 residues. Written as DNA, the CDR3 is TGTGCCAGCAGTACCCAGGGGCAAGTGTTTAGCTACACCTTC. This sequence encodes CASSTQGQVFSYTF.

CDR3 nucleotide sequence: TGTGCCAGTATAAAAGGACAGGGGAACACTGAAGCTTTCTTT. Protein: CASIKGQGNTEAFF. This rearrangement joins TRBV19 to TRBJ1-1; 8 bases fit TRBD1. J was trimmed by 1 base and V by 7 bases; bases with no gene match: 5. This CDR3 contains 14 residues. From germline, CDR1 is LNHDA and CDR2 SQIVND (reference sequence).

V is TRBV7-8 and J is TRBJ2-2; D gene ambiguous. The CDR3 loop spans 14 amino acids. Germline CDR1 is SGHVS and CDR2 is FQNEAQ. V lost 6 bases and J 3 bases, leaving 11 bases between the germline ends. DNA for the CDR3: TGTGCCAGCAGTCTAACCAGCGACACCGGGGAGCTGTTTTTT. Protein product: CASSLTSDTGELFF.

This clone was seen a handful of times. The V call is TRBV9, the J call TRBJ2-1, with TRBD1 as a possible D gene (5 bases). CDR1 and CDR2 from the germline V gene are SGDLS and YYNGEE. The CDR3 is 15 residues long. The ends were cut back, 0 bases at V and 6 bases at J, with 13 bases in the middle. CDR3 protein: CASSVGAGIRNEQFF. The CDR3 nucleotides are TGTGCCAGCAGCGTAGGTGCAGGGATTCGCAATGAGCAGTTCTTC.

The sample holds a few counts of this clone. V and J are TRBV14 and TRBJ2-7; no clear D gene. The length of the CDR3 is 11 residues. Germline V gene data show CDR1 as SGHDN and CDR2 as FVKESK. Trimming took 2 bases from V and 3 from J, leaving 2 bases between them. The CDR3 region is CASSQHYEQYV. The CDR3 coding sequence is TGTGCCAGCAGCCAACACTACGAGCAGTACGTC.

The chain uses TRBV6-5 and TRBJ1-6, with TRBD1 as a possible D gene (5 bases). Germline lookup yields CDR1 MNHEY and CDR2 SVGAGI. The CDR3 sequence is 15 residues long. Trimming stripped 2 bases from V and 3 bases from J, with 8 bases between. CDR3 sequence: CASSYATVYNSPLHF. The CDR3 bases are TGTGCCAGCAGTTACGCGACAGTCTATAATTCACCCCTCCACTTT.

The V call is TRBV9, the J call TRBJ1-3, with 8 bases aligning to TRBD1. This CDR3 is built from 14 residues. J was trimmed by 4 bases and V by 4 bases; bases with no gene match: 4. The germline V gene has CDR1 SGDLS and CDR2 YYNGEE. CDR3 residues: CASSLGQVGNTIYF. The CDR3 DNA reads as TGTGCCAGCAGCTTGGGACAGGTGGGAAACACCATATATTTT.

The chain employs TRBV27 and TRBJ2-5; TRBD2 might be the D (6 bases). Germline lookup yields CDR1 MNHEY and CDR2 SMNVEV (reference sequence). The CDR3 has 14 amino acids. Between the trimmed V and J ends, which lost 6 bases and 1 base, there was a span of 12 bases. The CDR3 sequence is CASRRVGLQETQYF. The CDR3 region has the DNA TGTGCCAGCAGGAGGGTGGGACTCCAAGAGACCCAGTACTTC.

The V call is TRBV10-2, the J call TRBJ1-1, with a weak D call TRBD1 (6 bases). The V end was cut by 2 bases, the J end by 1 base, with 11 bases between. This CDR3 is built from 15 residues. The V gene's germline CDR1 is WSHSY and CDR2 SAAADI. In DNA form, the CDR3 reads TGCGCCAGCAGTGAGAAGACAGGATCGAACACTGAAGCTTTCTTT. Its protein product is CASSEKTGSNTEAFF.

The table lists this clone with a count of one. Different DNA sequences within this sample yield the same CDR3. The chain has TRBV19 and TRBJ1-1; D is unresolved. The V end lost 2 bases, the J end lost 1 base, and 2 bases lay between the germline ends. The germline gives CDR1 LNHDA, CDR2 SQIVND (reference sequence). CDR3 size: 12 residues. In DNA, the CDR3 is TGTGCCAGTAGTATACAGAACACTGAAGCTTTCTTT. Its protein product is CASSIQNTEAFF.

V usage is TRBV7-2 and J usage is TRBJ1-2, with 7 bases fitting TRBD1. V shed 3 bases, J shed 3 bases, and the junction held 10 bases outside the gene matches. This CDR3 region has 16 residues. The germline V gene has CDR1 SGHTA and CDR2 FQGNSA. The CDR3 spells CASSFFLGGQHYGYTF. The CDR3 bases are TGTGCCAGCAGCTTCTTCTTAGGGGGACAGCACTATGGCTACACCTTC.